These 13 T cell receptor beta chains were all obtained from the same sample, sequenced in a study of T cell changes during pregnancy in multiple sclerosis. Sequenced by immunoSEQ multiplex PCR; TCRdb stores in-frame clones only, minus some. The sample has 60,000 to 85,000 clones, approximately 89% seen once; the top ten hold under 1.5%. Here the sequenced sample was peripheral blood, taken in the second trimester of pregnancy. These receptor sequences come from a female donor with multiple sclerosis, enrolled in a pregnancy study.

The rearrangement joins TRBV5-1 to TRBJ1-1, with 8 bases that match TRBD1. V lost 4 bases, J lost 5 bases, and 7 bases stayed unmatched. The CDR3 spans 14 residues. From germline, CDR1 is SGHRS and CDR2 YFSETQ. The CDR3 loop reads CASSLGTGGTEAFF. CDR3 coding DNA: TGCGCCAGCAGCCTTGGGACAGGAGGTACTGAAGCTTTCTTT.

This chain connects TRBV6-5 to TRBJ1-4; no reliable D call. Trimming took 8 bases from V and 4 from J, leaving 5 bases between them. The CDR3 length is 11 residues. Germline V gives CDR1 MNHEY, CDR2 SVGAGI. For the CDR3, the DNA is TGTGCCAGCGGGAGTAATGAAAAACTGTTTTTT. Protein product: CASGSNEKLFF.

The chain uses TRBV4-1 and TRBJ2-5; D is ambiguous. V lost 1 base, J lost 2 bases, and 14 bases lay in between. CDR3 length equals 16 residues. CDR1 is MGHRA and CDR2 is YSYEKL in the germline V gene. CDR3 nucleotide sequence: TGCGCCAGCAGCCAAGCGGCGCGGCCCCCACAAGAGACCCAGTACTTC. As protein: CASSQAARPPQETQYF.

The chain is built from TRBV10-3 and TRBJ1-1; 8 nucleotides align to TRBD1. This CDR3 spans 16 amino acids. Germline CDR1 is ENHRY and CDR2 is SYGVKD. V dropped 10 bases and J dropped 8; count of bases not matched to a gene: 21. CDR3 residues: CATKLAGGAWAGEAFF. DNA of the CDR3: TGTGCCACCAAGCTAGCAGGGGGCGCTTGGGCTGGGGAAGCTTTCTTT.

The V and J genes are TRBV30 and TRBJ2-3; a weak D match, TRBD1 (5 bases). V was pared by 0 bases and J by 4 bases, with 8 bases between. Germline CDR1 and CDR2: GTSNPN and SVGIG (reference sequence). The CDR3 extends over 13 amino acids. The CDR3 here is CAWSVQEPDTQYF. In DNA, the CDR3 is TGTGCCTGGAGTGTACAGGAGCCAGATACGCAGTATTTT.

The rearrangement links TRBV7-6 to TRBJ1-2, with no clear D. The CDR3 is made up of 13 amino acids. Germline CDR1 SGHVS, CDR2 FNYEAQ. Trimming left V 0 bases short and J 5 bases short, with 7 bases between. The CDR3 DNA follows: TGTGCCAGCAGCTTAGCGGCGAGGTATGGCTACACCTTC. This codes for CASSLAARYGYTF. Looking up the rest from reference TRBV7-6 and TRBJ1-2 gives the full variable domain: GAGVSQSPRYKVTKRGQDVALRCDPISGHVSLYWYRQALGQGPEFLTYFNYEAQQDKSGLPNDRFSAERPEGSISTLTIQRTEQRDSAMYRCASSLAARYGYTFGSGTRLTVV.

V usage is TRBV13 and J usage is TRBJ1-5; D ambiguous. The CDR3 covers 15 residues. Germline lookup yields CDR1 PRHDT and CDR2 FYEKMQ (reference sequence). Trimming cost V 4 bases and J 1 base, with 11 bases left between them. The CDR3 here is CASSSGRSSNQPQHF. CDR3 sequence (DNA): TGTGCCAGCAGCTCAGGACGGTCGAGCAATCAGCCCCAGCATTTT.

J is TRBJ1-2 and V is TRBV11-1; possibly TRBD1 for D (5 bases). Germline CDR1 is SGHAT and CDR2 is FQDESV (reference sequence). This CDR3 spans 14 amino acids. Trimming stripped 0 bases from V and 6 bases from J, with 11 bases between. The CDR3 spells CASSLASGGDGYTF. The DNA of the CDR3 is TGTGCCAGCAGCTTAGCGTCGGGAGGGGATGGCTACACCTTC.

V usage is TRBV9 and J usage is TRBJ2-3; D is unresolved. CDR1 SGDLS and CDR2 YYNGEE come from the germline V gene. Between the trimmed V and J ends, which lost 2 bases and 2 bases, there was a span of 6 bases. The CDR3 is made up of 13 amino acids. CDR3 in amino acids: CASSVGNTDTQYF. CDR3 nucleotide sequence: TGTGCCAGCAGCGTCGGTAACACAGATACGCAGTATTTT.

This chain connects TRBV5-1 to TRBJ1-2; TRBD1 is a possible D gene (5 bases). Trimming removed 5 bases from V and 8 bases from J, with 13 bases in between. The CDR3 is made up of 12 amino acids. Germline V lookup: CDR1 SGHRS, CDR2 YFSETQ. In nucleotides, the CDR3 is TGCGCCAGCAGGACGGGGGGGATCGGCTACACCTTC. It encodes CASRTGGIGYTF.

The J gene is TRBJ1-2, the V gene TRBV30; D unclear. CDR1 is GTSNPN, CDR2 SVGIG, per germline (reference sequence). CDR3 length: 14 amino acids. Trimming took 4 bases from V and 5 from J, leaving 17 bases between them. The CDR3 sequence is CAWTTGVGEYGYTF. CDR3 nucleotide sequence: TGTGCCTGGACTACCGGGGTAGGAGAGTATGGCTACACCTTC.

The chain's CDR3 is CASSQEMARDREGNTIYF. The CDR3 bases are TGTGCCAGCAGCCAAGAAATGGCCAGGGACAGGGAAGGAAACACCATATATTTT. This chain links TRBV4-2 with TRBJ1-3; 9 nucleotides agree with TRBD1. Trimming cost V 0 bases and J 4 bases; bases outside gene matches: 10. CDR3 length equals 18 residues. Germline CDR1 and CDR2: LGHNA and YNFKEQ.

The chain combines TRBV7-9 with TRBJ2-1; tentative D call: TRBD2 (5 bases). V lost 1 base to trimming and J lost 12 bases, with 10 bases between them. CDR1 and CDR2 (germline): SEHNR, FQNEAQ (reference sequence). This CDR3 has 12 amino acids. CDR3 coding DNA: TGTGCCAGCAGCTTAGGAGGGCAAGGGCAGTTCTTC. Protein product: CASSLGGQGQFF.